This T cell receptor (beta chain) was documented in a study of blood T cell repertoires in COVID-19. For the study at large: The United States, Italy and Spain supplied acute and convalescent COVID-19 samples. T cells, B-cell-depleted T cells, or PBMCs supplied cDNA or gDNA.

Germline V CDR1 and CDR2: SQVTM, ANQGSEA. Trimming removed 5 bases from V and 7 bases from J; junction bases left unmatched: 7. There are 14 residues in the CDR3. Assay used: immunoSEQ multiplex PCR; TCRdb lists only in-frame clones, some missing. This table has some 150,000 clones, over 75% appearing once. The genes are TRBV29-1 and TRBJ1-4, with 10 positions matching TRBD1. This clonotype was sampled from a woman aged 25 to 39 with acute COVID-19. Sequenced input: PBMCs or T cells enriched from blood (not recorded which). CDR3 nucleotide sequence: TGCAGCGTTAAAGGACAGGGGGTAGGTGAAAAACTGTTTTTT. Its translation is CSVKGQGVGEKLFF.